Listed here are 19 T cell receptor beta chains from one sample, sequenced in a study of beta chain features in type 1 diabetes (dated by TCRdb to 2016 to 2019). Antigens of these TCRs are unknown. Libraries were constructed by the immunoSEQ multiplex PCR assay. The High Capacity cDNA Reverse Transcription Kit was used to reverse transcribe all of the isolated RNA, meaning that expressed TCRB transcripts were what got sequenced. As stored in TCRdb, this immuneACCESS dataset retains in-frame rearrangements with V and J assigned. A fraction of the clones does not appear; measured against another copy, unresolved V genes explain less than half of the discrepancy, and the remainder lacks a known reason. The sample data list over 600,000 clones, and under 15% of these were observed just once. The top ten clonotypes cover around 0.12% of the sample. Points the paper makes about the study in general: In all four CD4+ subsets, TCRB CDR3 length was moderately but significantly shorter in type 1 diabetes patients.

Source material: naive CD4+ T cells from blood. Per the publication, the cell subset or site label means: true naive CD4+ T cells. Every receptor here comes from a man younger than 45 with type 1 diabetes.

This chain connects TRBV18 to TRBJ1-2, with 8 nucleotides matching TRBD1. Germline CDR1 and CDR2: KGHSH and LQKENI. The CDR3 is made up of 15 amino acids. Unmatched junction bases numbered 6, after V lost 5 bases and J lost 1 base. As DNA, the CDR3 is TGTGCCAGCTCAGCCCAGGGGGCTTTTAACTATGGCTACACCTTC. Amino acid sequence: CASSAQGAFNYGYTF.

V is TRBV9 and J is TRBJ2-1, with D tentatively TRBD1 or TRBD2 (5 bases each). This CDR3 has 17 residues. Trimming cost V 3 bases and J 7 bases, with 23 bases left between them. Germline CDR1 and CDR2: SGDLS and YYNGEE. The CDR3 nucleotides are TGTGCCAGCAGCGGTAAACCGGGACGGGAAATGAGGAATGAGCAGTTCTTC. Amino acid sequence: CASSGKPGREMRNEQFF.

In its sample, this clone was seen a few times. The CDR3 sequence: CASSQVTANNEKLFF. The DNA for the CDR3 is TGCGCCAGCAGCCAAGTTACAGCAAATAATGAAAAACTGTTTTTT. The V call is TRBV4-3, the J call TRBJ1-4; the D is unclear. This CDR3 is built from 15 residues. Germline V gene sequence: CDR1 LGHNA, CDR2 YSLEER. Deletions cut 1 base from V and 4 bases from J, with 10 bases between.

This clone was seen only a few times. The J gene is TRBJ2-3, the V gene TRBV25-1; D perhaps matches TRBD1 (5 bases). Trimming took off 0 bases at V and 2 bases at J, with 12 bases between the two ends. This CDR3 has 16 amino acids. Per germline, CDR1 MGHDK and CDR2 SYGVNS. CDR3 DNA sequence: TGTGCCAGCAGTGAATATAGGGCCAGGGCCACAGATACGCAGTATTTT. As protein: CASSEYRARATDTQYF.

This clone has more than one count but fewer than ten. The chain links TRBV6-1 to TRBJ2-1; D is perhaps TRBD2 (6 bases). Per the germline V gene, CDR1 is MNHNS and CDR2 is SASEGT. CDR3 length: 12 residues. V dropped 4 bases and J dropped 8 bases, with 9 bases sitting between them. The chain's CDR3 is CASSGSGYEQFF. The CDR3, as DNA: TGTGCCAGCAGTGGAAGCGGGTATGAGCAGTTCTTC.

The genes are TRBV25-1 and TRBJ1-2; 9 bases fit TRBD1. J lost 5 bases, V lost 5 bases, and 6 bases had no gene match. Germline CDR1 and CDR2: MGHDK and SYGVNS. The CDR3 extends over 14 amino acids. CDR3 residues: CASSPRGTGYGYTF. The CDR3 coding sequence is TGTGCCAGCAGTCCAAGGGGGACAGGGTATGGCTACACCTTC.

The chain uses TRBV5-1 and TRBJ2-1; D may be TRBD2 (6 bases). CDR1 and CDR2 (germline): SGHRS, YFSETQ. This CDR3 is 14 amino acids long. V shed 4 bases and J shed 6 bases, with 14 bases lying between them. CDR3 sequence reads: CASSPPTSGNEQFF. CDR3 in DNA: TGCGCCAGCAGCCCTCCGACTAGTGGCAATGAGCAGTTCTTC.

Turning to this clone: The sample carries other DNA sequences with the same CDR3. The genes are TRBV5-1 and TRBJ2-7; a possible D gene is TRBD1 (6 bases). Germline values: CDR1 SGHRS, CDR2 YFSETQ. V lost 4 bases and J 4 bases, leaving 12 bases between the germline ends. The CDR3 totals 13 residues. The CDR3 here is CASSPGQLYEQYF. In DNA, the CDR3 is TGCGCCAGCAGCCCAGGACAGTTATACGAGCAGTACTTC.

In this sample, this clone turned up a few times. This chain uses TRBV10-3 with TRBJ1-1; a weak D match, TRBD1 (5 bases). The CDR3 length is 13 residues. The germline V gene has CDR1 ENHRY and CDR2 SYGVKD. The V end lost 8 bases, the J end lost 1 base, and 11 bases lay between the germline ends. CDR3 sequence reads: CAIAGRENTEAFF. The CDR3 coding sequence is TGTGCCATCGCGGGGCGGGAGAACACTGAAGCTTTCTTT.

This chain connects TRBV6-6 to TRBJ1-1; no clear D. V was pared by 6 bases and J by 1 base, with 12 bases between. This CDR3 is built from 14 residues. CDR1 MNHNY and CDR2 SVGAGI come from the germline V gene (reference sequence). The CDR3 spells CASRTPLGNTEAFF. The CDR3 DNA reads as TGTGCCAGCAGAACACCTTTGGGGAACACTGAAGCTTTCTTT.

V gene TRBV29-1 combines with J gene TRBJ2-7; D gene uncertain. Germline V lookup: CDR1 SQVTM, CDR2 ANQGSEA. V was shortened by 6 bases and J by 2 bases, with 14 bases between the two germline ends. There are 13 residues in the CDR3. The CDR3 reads CSVRLRAAYEQYF. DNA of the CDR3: TGCAGCGTCCGCCTGCGCGCGGCCTACGAGCAGTACTTC.

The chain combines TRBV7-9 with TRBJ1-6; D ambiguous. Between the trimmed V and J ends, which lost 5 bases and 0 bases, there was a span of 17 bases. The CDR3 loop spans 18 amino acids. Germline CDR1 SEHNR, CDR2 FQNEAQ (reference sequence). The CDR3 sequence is CASSLETGSSSYNSPLHF. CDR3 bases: TGTGCCAGCAGCCTAGAGACCGGGAGCAGCTCCTATAATTCACCCCTCCACTTT.

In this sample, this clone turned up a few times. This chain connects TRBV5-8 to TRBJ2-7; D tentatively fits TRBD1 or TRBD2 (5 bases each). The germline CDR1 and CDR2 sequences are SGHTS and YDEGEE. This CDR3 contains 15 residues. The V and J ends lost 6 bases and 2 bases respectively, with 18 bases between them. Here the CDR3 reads CASNPRQGDAYEQYF. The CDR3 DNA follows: TGTGCCAGCAACCCTCGGCAGGGAGACGCCTACGAGCAGTACTTC.

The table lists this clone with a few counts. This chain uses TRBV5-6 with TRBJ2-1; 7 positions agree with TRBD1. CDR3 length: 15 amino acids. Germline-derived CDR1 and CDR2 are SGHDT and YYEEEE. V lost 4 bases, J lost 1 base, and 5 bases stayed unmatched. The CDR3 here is CASSGRDRSYNEQFF. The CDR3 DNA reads TGTGCCAGCAGCGGCCGGGACAGATCCTACAATGAGCAGTTCTTC.

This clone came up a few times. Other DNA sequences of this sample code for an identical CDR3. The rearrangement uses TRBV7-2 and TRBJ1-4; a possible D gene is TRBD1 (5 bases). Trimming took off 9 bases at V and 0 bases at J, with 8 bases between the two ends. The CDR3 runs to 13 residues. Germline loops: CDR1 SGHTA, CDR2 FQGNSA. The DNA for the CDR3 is TGTGCCAGTTCCAGGGCAACTAATGAAAAACTGTTTTTT. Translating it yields CASSRATNEKLFF.

CDR3 sequence reads: CASSPQGLTVTDTQYF. In nucleotides, the CDR3 is TGTGCCAGCAGCCCACAGGGGCTAACCGTTACAGATACGCAGTATTTT. The rearrangement joins TRBV7-9 to TRBJ2-3, with 7 bases that match TRBD1. The V and J ends lost 5 bases and 3 bases, in that order; junction bases with no gene match: 11. Looked up from germline, CDR1 is SEHNR and CDR2 is FQNEAQ (reference sequence). The CDR3 is 16 residues long.

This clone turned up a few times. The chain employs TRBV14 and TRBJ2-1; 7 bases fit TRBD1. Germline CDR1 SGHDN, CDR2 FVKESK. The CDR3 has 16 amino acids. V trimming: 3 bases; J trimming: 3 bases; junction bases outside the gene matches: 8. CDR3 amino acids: CASSHLDRANYNEQFF. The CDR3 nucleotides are TGTGCCAGCAGCCACCTCGACAGGGCTAACTACAATGAGCAGTTCTTC.

The CDR3 DNA reads as TGTGCCATCAGTGAGACGCGAACCTTCTCTGGGGCCAACGTCCTGACTTTC. Translation: CAISETRTFSGANVLTF. The J gene is TRBJ2-6, the V gene TRBV10-3; no definite D call. Germline V gene data show CDR1 as ENHRY and CDR2 as SYGVKD. V gave up 2 bases and J gave up 0 bases, with 11 bases separating them. The CDR3 length is 17 residues.

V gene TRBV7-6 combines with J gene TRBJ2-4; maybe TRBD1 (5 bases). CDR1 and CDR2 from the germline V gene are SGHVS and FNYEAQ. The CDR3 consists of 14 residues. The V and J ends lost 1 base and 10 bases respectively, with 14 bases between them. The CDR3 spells CASSLEALDTIQYF. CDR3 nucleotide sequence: TGTGCCAGCAGCTTAGAGGCGCTGGACACTATTCAGTACTTC.